The rows below give T cell receptor beta chains drawn from one sample of a study of blood T cell repertoires in COVID-19. Using immunoSEQ multiplex PCR, the repertoire was profiled, and TCRdb retains in-frame clones only, with some absent. The sample holds under 150,000 clones, roughly 80% seen once. Sequences were obtained from peripheral blood. These receptors were collected from a woman aged 50 to 60 with active or convalescent COVID-19. Both conserved end residues are part of each CDR3. D genes are given only for firm matches. Where a row states a size, it is once, few, many or the class of an expanded clone; other rows omit it.

v_gene,d_gene,abundance,j_gene,CDR3aa,CDR3nt
TRBV6-5,NA,NA,TRBJ2-2,CASSPGINTGELFF,TGTGCCAGCAGTCCCGGGATTAACACCGGGGAGCTGTTTTTT
TRBV30,NA,NA,TRBJ1-1,CAWSGYSEAFF,TGTGCCTGGAGTGGATACAGTGAAGCTTTCTTT
TRBV5-5,TRBD2,NA,TRBJ2-1,CASKKGLAEGNEQFF,TGTGCCAGCAAAAAGGGGCTAGCGGAGGGAAATGAGCAGTTCTTC
TRBV4-2,NA,few,TRBJ1-3,CASSQDRAGAGNTIYF,TGTGCCAGCAGCCAAGATCGGGCAGGGGCTGGAAACACCATATATTTT
TRBV5-1,TRBD2,NA,TRBJ2-2,CASRPAGAGELFF,TGCGCCAGCAGGCCAGCGGGGGCCGGGGAGCTGTTTTTT
TRBV20-1,NA,NA,TRBJ1-5,CSASTGRAQPQHF,TGCAGTGCTAGTACAGGGAGGGCTCAGCCCCAGCATTTT
TRBV2,TRBD1,NA,TRBJ1-4,CASSEAGQGASEKLFF,TGTGCCAGCAGTGAAGCGGGACAGGGGGCGTCTGAAAAACTGTTTTTT
TRBV2,TRBD2,NA,TRBJ2-7,CASARTGTSGYEQYF,TGTGCCAGCGCCAGAACCGGGACTAGCGGTTACGAGCAGTACTTC
TRBV5-4,NA,NA,TRBJ1-6,CASSSGFFNSPLHF,TGTGCCAGCAGCTCGGGATTCTTTAATTCACCCCTCCACTTT
TRBV19,TRBD1,NA,TRBJ1-1,CASSISVTGGPTEAFF,TGTGCCAGTAGTATTTCGGTCACAGGGGGCCCCACTGAAGCTTTCTTT
TRBV28,NA,NA,TRBJ1-1,CASSLVRGRKIEAFF,TGTGCCAGCAGTTTAGTCAGGGGAAGAAAAATTGAAGCTTTCTTT
TRBV6-5,NA,NA,TRBJ2-7,CASSYSKGSHGQYF,TGTGCCAGCAGTTACTCGAAAGGGAGCCACGGGCAGTACTTC
TRBV7-9,NA,NA,TRBJ1-1,CASSQTQGRNTEAFF,TGTGCCAGCAGCCAAACGCAGGGGCGGAACACTGAAGCTTTCTTT
TRBV28,TRBD1,once,TRBJ1-1,CASSLGTATEAFF,TGTGCCAGCAGTTTAGGGACAGCCACTGAAGCTTTCTTT
TRBV28,NA,once,TRBJ2-3,CASSLLRSSTDTQYF,TGTGCCAGCAGTTTATTGAGGTCCAGCACAGATACGCAGTATTTT
TRBV7-2,NA,NA,TRBJ2-2,CASSLGGPGNTGELFF,TGTGCCAGCAGCTTAGGAGGTCCGGGGAACACCGGGGAGCTGTTTTTT
TRBV19,TRBD2,NA,TRBJ2-1,CASSNPSGAGDEQFF,TGTGCCAGTAGTAACCCTAGCGGGGCCGGGGATGAGCAGTTCTTC
TRBV4-2,TRBD1,NA,TRBJ2-3,CASSQPGQPHTDTQYF,TGTGCCAGCAGCCAGCCGGGACAGCCACACACAGATACGCAGTATTTT
TRBV4-3,NA,NA,TRBJ2-5,CASSQDRQETQYF,TGCGCCAGCAGCCAAGACAGACAAGAGACCCAGTACTTC
TRBV21-1,NA,NA,TRBJ2-1,CASSRNPARSHYNEQFF,TGTGCCAGCAGCCGAAACCCCGCACGTAGCCACTACAATGAGCAGTTCTTC
TRBV5-6,TRBD1,NA,TRBJ1-2,CASSPTGTGGRGYTF,TGTGCCAGCAGCCCTACCGGGACAGGGGGTCGAGGCTACACCTTC
TRBV5-4,NA,NA,TRBJ2-1,CASSPSAATSQSYEQFF,TGTGCCAGCAGCCCCTCGGCGGCCACCTCCCAGTCCTATGAGCAGTTCTTC
TRBV24-1,TRBD1,NA,TRBJ2-5,CATSGQGRETQYF,TGTGCCACCAGTGGACAGGGGAGGGAGACCCAGTACTTC
TRBV28,TRBD1,NA,TRBJ2-2,CASSVLQGSGELFF,TGTGCCAGCAGTGTCTTACAGGGGAGCGGGGAGCTGTTTTTT
TRBV12-3/TRBV12-4,NA,NA,TRBJ1-2,CASRGRGYGYTF,TGTGCCAGCAGAGGACGGGGGTATGGCTACACCTTC
TRBV7-2,TRBD1,NA,TRBJ1-2,CASSQGQGRGYTF,TGTGCCAGCAGCCAAGGACAGGGTAGGGGCTACACCTTC
TRBV3-1/TRBV3-2,TRBD2,NA,TRBJ2-1,CASSQDSSGGEYNEQFF,TGTGCCAGCAGCCAAGATTCTAGCGGGGGGGAATACAATGAGCAGTTCTTC
TRBV18,TRBD1,NA,TRBJ1-6,CASSLEGAPNSPLHF,TGTGCCAGCTCACTAGAGGGGGCTCCCAATTCACCCCTCCACTTT
TRBV24-1,NA,NA,TRBJ2-3,CATSNPGSSTDTQYF,TGTGCCACCAGTAATCCAGGGTCCTCCACAGATACGCAGTATTTT
TRBV6-6,TRBD1,few,TRBJ1-6,CASSRPGTDYNSPLHF,TGTGCCAGCAGTCGGCCCGGGACAGACTATAATTCACCCCTCCACTTT
TRBV10-1,TRBD1,NA,TRBJ2-1,CASKGTGNNEQFF,TGCGCCAGCAAGGGGACAGGGAACAATGAGCAGTTCTTC
TRBV5-1,TRBD2,NA,TRBJ2-3,CASSLAGFSGATDTQYF,TGCGCCAGCAGCCTGGCGGGGTTTAGCGGGGCCACAGATACGCAGTATTTT
TRBV7-3,TRBD1,NA,TRBJ2-3,CASSLITGGAGDTQYF,TGTGCCAGCAGCTTAATAACAGGGGGCGCGGGAGATACGCAGTATTTT
TRBV16,TRBD1,NA,TRBJ1-5,CASSQSTGARQPQHF,TGTGCCAGCAGCCAATCCACAGGGGCCCGTCAGCCCCAGCATTTT
TRBV18,NA,NA,TRBJ1-5,CASDLTGSNQPQHF,TGTGCCAGCGATCTGACGGGTAGCAATCAGCCCCAGCATTTT
TRBV7-2,NA,NA,TRBJ1-1,CASSLAAGKVGTEAFF,TGTGCCAGCAGCTTAGCGGCAGGGAAAGTTGGCACTGAAGCTTTCTTT
TRBV7-2,TRBD1,once,TRBJ2-7,CASSQGAYEQYF,TGTGCCAGCAGTCAGGGGGCCTACGAGCAGTACTTC
TRBV7-2,NA,NA,TRBJ1-3,CASSLYGGERAGNTIYF,TGTGCCAGCAGCTTATATGGAGGGGAGAGGGCTGGAAACACCATATATTTT
TRBV5-1,TRBD2,NA,TRBJ2-2,CASSLLGTSGEYTGELFF,TGCGCCAGCAGCTTGCTGGGGACTAGCGGGGAATACACCGGGGAGCTGTTTTTT
TRBV20-1,NA,NA,TRBJ1-1,CSARSTTEAFF,TGCAGTGCTAGGTCAACAACTGAAGCTTTCTTT
TRBV7-3,TRBD1,NA,TRBJ1-6,CASSQAPGQGSPLHF,TGTGCCAGCAGCCAAGCACCGGGACAGGGGTCACCCCTCCACTTT
TRBV28,TRBD1,NA,TRBJ1-2,CASSFRQGNRGYTF,TGTGCCAGCAGTTTCAGACAGGGAAATAGGGGCTACACCTTC
TRBV2,NA,once,TRBJ2-3,CATNRALPDTQYF,TGTGCCACCAACAGGGCCTTGCCAGATACGCAGTATTTT
TRBV9,NA,NA,TRBJ2-5,CASSVRGEKTQYF,TGTGCCAGCAGCGTCAGGGGTGAAAAGACCCAGTACTTC
TRBV29-1,TRBD1,NA,TRBJ2-7,CSVERQGSHEQYF,TGCAGCGTTGAAAGACAGGGGTCCCACGAGCAGTACTTC
TRBV27,NA,NA,TRBJ2-5,CASSFSRVQETQYF,TGTGCCAGCAGTTTTTCCAGGGTCCAAGAGACCCAGTACTTC
TRBV6-5,NA,NA,TRBJ1-1,CASTRNGTPFF,TGTGCCAGCACGAGAAACGGGACACCTTTCTTT
TRBV14,NA,NA,TRBJ2-1,CASSRLDSWGNYNEQFF,TGTGCCAGCAGCCGACTGGACAGTTGGGGGAACTACAATGAGCAGTTCTTC
TRBV5-6,TRBD1,NA,TRBJ2-7,CASSLGDSHEQYF,TGTGCCAGCAGCTTGGGGGACAGTCACGAGCAGTACTTC
TRBV28,NA,NA,TRBJ2-3,CASSSPGRASTDTQYF,TGTGCCAGCAGTTCCCCGGGGAGAGCAAGCACAGATACGCAGTATTTT
TRBV6-1,NA,NA,TRBJ1-1,CASSEAPRQGSEAFF,TGTGCCAGCAGTGAAGCTCCCAGGCAGGGGTCTGAAGCTTTCTTT
TRBV3-1/TRBV3-2,TRBD1,NA,TRBJ2-7,CASSLGQGFYYEQYF,TGTGCCAGCAGCCTAGGACAGGGATTCTACTACGAGCAGTACTTC
TRBV2,NA,NA,TRBJ2-6,CASSSIIGANVLTF,TGTGCCAGCAGTTCTATTATAGGGGCCAACGTCCTGACTTTC
TRBV7-2,NA,NA,TRBJ2-1,CASSAYRNEQFF,TGTGCCAGCAGCGCGTATCGCAATGAGCAGTTCTTC
TRBV6-2/TRBV6-3,TRBD1,NA,TRBJ1-2,CASSLLPGTGDHGYTF,TGTGCCAGCAGCCTGCTCCCCGGGACAGGGGACCATGGCTACACCTTC
TRBV30,NA,NA,TRBJ2-7,CAWNHDRGPYEQYF,TGTGCCTGGAACCACGACCGAGGCCCCTACGAGCAGTACTTC
TRBV6-5,TRBD2,NA,TRBJ2-1,CASSSPGLAVNNEQFF,TGTGCCAGCAGTTCCCCGGGACTAGCGGTGAACAATGAGCAGTTCTTC
TRBV9,TRBD1,NA,TRBJ2-1,CASSPRTGVSEQFF,TGTGCCAGCAGCCCCCGAACAGGGGTCAGTGAGCAGTTCTTC
TRBV7-9,NA,NA,TRBJ2-1,CASSLRDTPEQFF,TGTGCCAGCAGCCTACGGGACACACCTGAGCAGTTCTTC